One sample yielded the 9 T cell receptor beta chains listed below, sequenced in a study of blood T cells in healthy people across ages. With a J-beta primer mix and a sample-barcoded 5' primer, a second PCR ran roughly 6 to 12 cycles. Each CDR3 protein gets one entry after TCRdb re-called the 5' RACE reads with MiXCR. The table includes about a million distinct CDR3 sequences, about 48% detected once. The source material was blood. These receptors all stem from a man under 40 in good health.

J is TRBJ2-1 and V is TRBV9, with TRBD2 matching 8 bases. Germline lookup yields CDR1 SGDLS and CDR2 YYNGEE. This CDR3 is built from 15 residues. V was clipped by 0 bases and J by 3 bases; unmatched bases: 2. The CDR3 loop reads CASSVVSGNYNEQFF. The CDR3 DNA reads as TGTGCCAGCAGCGTAGTTAGCGGGAACTACAATGAGCAGTTCTTC.

Only a few counts were recorded for this clonotype. The V gene is TRBV27, the J gene TRBJ2-3; possibly TRBD2 for D (6 bases). The germline CDR1 and CDR2 sequences are MNHEY and SMNVEV (reference sequence). Trimming took 8 bases from V and 12 from J, leaving 15 bases between them. This CDR3 comprises 11 residues. This chain's CDR3 is CASSLAGHQYF. For the CDR3, the DNA is TGTGCCAGCTCTCTGGCGGGGCACCAGTATTTT.

V usage is TRBV10-3 and J usage is TRBJ1-6; TRBD1 agrees at 12 bases. Germline assignment: CDR1 ENHRY and CDR2 SYGVKD. The V segment lost 2 bases and the J segment 9 bases; nucleotides outside the gene matches: 2. This CDR3 is 15 amino acids long. CDR3 region: CAISEGDRGPSPLHF. CDR3 bases: TGTGCCATCAGTGAGGGGGACAGGGGGCCTTCACCCCTCCACTTT.

This clonotype was seen only a few times. The chain links TRBV6-5 to TRBJ2-2, with 8 bases aligning to TRBD2. The CDR3 length is 17 residues. The germline V gene encodes CDR1 MNHEY and CDR2 SVGAGI. After removal of 6 bases from V and 5 bases from J, the junction contained 14 bases not matched to a gene. CDR3 DNA: TGTGCCAGCAGGTCCGGGGGGGCCGATGGAAGGACCGGGGAGCTGTTTTTT. Translating it yields CASRSGGADGRTGELFF.

The chain has TRBV12-3 or TRBV12-4 and TRBJ1-6; 9 bases are shared with TRBD1. This CDR3 region has 16 residues. Losses at the gene ends were 4 bases for V and 11 bases for J; bases not matched to a gene: 12. CDR3 residues: CASSSGQGGLGPPLHF. The CDR3 nucleotides read TGTGCCAGCAGTTCGGGACAGGGTGGTTTAGGTCCACCCCTCCACTTT.

CDR3 nucleotide sequence: TGCAGTGCCGACGTTGGGGGTGGGTATGGCTACACCTTC. As protein: CSADVGGGYGYTF. The chain is built from TRBV20-1 and TRBJ1-2, with a possible D match to TRBD1 (5 bases). The CDR3 consists of 13 residues. V was cut by 6 bases and J by 5 bases, with 16 bases left in between. The germline V gene has CDR1 DFQATT and CDR2 SNEGSKA (reference sequence).

This chain links TRBV30 with TRBJ1-2; D gene uncertain. The ends were cut back, 4 bases at V and 8 bases at J, with 14 bases in the middle. Germline V gives CDR1 GTSNPN, CDR2 SVGIG (reference sequence). The CDR3 extends over 12 amino acids. In nucleotides, the CDR3 is TGTGCCTGGACTGCATCCCGGGGAGGCTACACCTTC. Translated: CAWTASRGGYTF.

The J gene is TRBJ2-1, the V gene TRBV5-1; a possible D gene is TRBD2 (5 bases). Germline CDR1 SGHRS, CDR2 YFSETQ. This CDR3 comprises 15 residues. The V end lost 5 bases, the J end lost 1 base, and 13 bases lay between the germline ends. The CDR3 is CASSGGADSYNEQFF. DNA of the CDR3: TGCGCCAGCAGTGGAGGCGCCGATTCCTACAATGAGCAGTTCTTC.

The CDR3, as DNA: TGTGCCAGCAGTTACTCGAGCCCCGGGAACACTGAAGCTTTCTTT. Protein: CASSYSSPGNTEAFF. V and J are TRBV6-5 and TRBJ1-1; D is ambiguous. CDR1 is MNHEY, CDR2 SVGAGI, per germline. Deletions cut 0 bases from V and 1 base from J, with 9 bases between. The CDR3 length is 15 residues.